The 2 T cell receptor beta chains reported below all come from one sample, sequenced in a study of technical replicates of blood from a handful of donors. The method was immunoSEQ multiplex PCR; TCRdb's version includes in-frame clones alone and lacks a portion of them. The profile shows under 15,000 clones, nearly 80% of them singletons. Sequencing was done on a sample of PBMCs. These receptors all stem from a human donor in good health.

The V and J genes are TRBV11-2 and TRBJ2-5, with D maybe TRBD2 (7 bases). V lost 6 bases, J lost 2 bases, and 19 bases lay in between. CDR3 length: 16 amino acids. Germline CDR1 SGHAT, CDR2 FQNNGV. The CDR3 loop is CASSKGGAATQETQYF. The CDR3 DNA is TGTGCCAGCAGTAAGGGGGGGGCAGCTACACAAGAGACCCAGTACTTC.

V usage is TRBV10-2 and J usage is TRBJ2-7; tentative D call: TRBD2 (5 bases). The CDR3 has 14 residues. Looked up from germline, CDR1 is WSHSY and CDR2 is SAAADI. V gave up 1 base and J gave up 1 base, with 8 bases separating them. The CDR3 reads CASSEFGVSYEQYF. In DNA, the CDR3 is TGCGCCAGCAGTGAGTTCGGGGTTTCCTACGAGCAGTACTTC.